The next 20 T cell receptor beta chains were all read from a single sample in a study of T-cell reconstitution after alpha-beta-depleted transplantation in children. Unique molecular identifiers were incorporated during preparation of the TCRbeta library. One entry per CDR3 protein, called by TCRdb with MiXCR from the PCR reads. The repertoire holds 600,000 or so distinct CDR3 sequences, with roughly 23% as singletons. The starting material was PBMCs, mostly from graft donor cells, obtained 360 days after TCRalphabeta/CD19-depleted stem cell transplant. The receptors were gathered from a boy under two years old who had a stem cell transplant for acute myeloid leukemia, so the T cells may come from the graft donor.

A word on this clonotype: One end of the junction is discordant with germline, which a read error may explain. The genes are TRBV20-1 and TRBJ2-1, with 7 bases lining up with TRBD1. Germline values: CDR1 DFQATT, CDR2 SNEGSKA (reference sequence). The CDR3 loop spans 17 amino acids. The CDR3 reads CCARTTRGFSRGDEQFF. CDR3 coding DNA: TGCTGTGCTAGAACAACCAGGGGGTTCTCCCGAGGCGATGAGCAGTTCTTC.

This clonotype was picked up many times. The rearrangement uses TRBV12-3 or TRBV12-4 and TRBJ2-2; D gene ambiguous. The CDR3 loop spans 17 amino acids. V was pared by 2 bases and J by 1 base, with 14 bases between. CDR3 DNA: TGTGCCAGCAGTTTATATCAACCGAGCCAGAACACCGGGGAGCTGTTTTTT. As protein: CASSLYQPSQNTGELFF.

In this sample, this clonotype turned up many times. The chain uses TRBV20-1 and TRBJ1-6; D is unresolved. The germline CDR1 and CDR2 sequences are DFQATT and SNEGSKA (reference sequence). This CDR3 is 15 amino acids long. V lost 0 bases, J lost 11 bases, and 17 bases lay in between. CDR3 region: CSARDLAGFGTPLHF. Written as DNA, the CDR3 is TGCAGTGCTAGAGATCTAGCGGGATTCGGTACACCCCTCCACTTT.

This clonotype was recorded at least ten times. The chain uses TRBV7-9 and TRBJ2-7; 7 bases fit TRBD1. This CDR3 spans 13 amino acids. The ends lost 5 bases at V and 2 bases at J; junction bases unmatched: 3. CDR1 is SEHNR, CDR2 FQNEAQ, per germline (reference sequence). The CDR3 bases are TGTGCCAGCAGCAGGGGACAGACCTACGAGCAGTACGTC. It is translated as CASSRGQTYEQYV.

This clonotype has a count of ten or more. This chain links TRBV29-1 with TRBJ2-7, with D perhaps matching TRBD1 or TRBD2 (5 bases each). CDR1 and CDR2 (germline): SQVTM, ANQGSEA. CDR3 length equals 14 residues. The V end lost 4 bases, the J end lost 0 bases, and 13 bases lay between the germline ends. In DNA form, the CDR3 reads TGCAGCGTTGTGCAGGGTGGGGGCTCCTACGAGCAGTACTTC. Translating gives CSVVQGGGSYEQYF.

This clonotype has only a few counts. A junction boundary mismatches the germline segment, possibly from a read error. This chain joins TRBV20-1 and TRBJ1-2; D call uncertain. The CDR3 consists of 9 residues. Germline V gene lookup returns CDR1 DFQATT and CDR2 SNEGSKA (reference sequence). The DNA for the CDR3 is TGTTGCCGGGAGTATGGCTACACCTTC. As protein: CCREYGYTF.

J is TRBJ2-4 and V is TRBV6-1; D ambiguous. CDR3 length: 14 residues. The V gene's germline CDR1 is MNHNS and CDR2 SASEGT. V lost 6 bases to trimming and J lost 7 bases, with 16 bases between them. The CDR3 bases are TGTGCCAGCAGCCCCCCGCCGCCCGGGAACATTCAGTACTTC. Its translation: CASSPPPPGNIQYF.

This chain links TRBV27 with TRBJ1-2; 10 nucleotides agree with TRBD1. The CDR3 loop spans 13 amino acids. The junction had 5 bases not matched to a gene; V was cut back by 7 bases and J by 6 bases. Germline CDR1 and CDR2: MNHEY and SMNVEV (reference sequence). The CDR3 protein is CASKLTGGNGYTF. The CDR3 DNA sequence: TGTGCCAGCAAACTGACAGGGGGCAATGGCTACACCTTC.

The chain uses TRBV24-1 and TRBJ2-5; either TRBD1 or TRBD2 may fit D (5 bases each). Germline V gene sequence: CDR1 KGHDR, CDR2 SFDVKD. Deletions cut 0 bases from V and 2 bases from J, with 9 bases between. CDR3 length equals 15 residues. The CDR3: CATSDLMGEQETQYF. In DNA form, the CDR3 reads TGTGCCACCAGTGATTTGATGGGGGAGCAAGAGACCCAGTACTTC.

This chain uses TRBV10-3 with TRBJ2-7, with D uncertain. The CDR3 loop spans 12 amino acids. Between the trimmed V and J ends, which lost 2 bases and 4 bases, there was a span of 6 bases. Germline V gives CDR1 ENHRY, CDR2 SYGVKD. The chain's CDR3 is CAISETNYEQYF. CDR3 DNA: TGTGCCATCAGTGAGACAAATTACGAGCAGTACTTC.

This chain's CDR3 is CASSPLFSTDTQYF. In DNA form, the CDR3 reads TGTGCCAGCAGCCCTCTGTTTAGCACAGATACGCAGTATTTT. The genes are TRBV9 and TRBJ2-3; D is unresolved. Deletions cut 4 bases from V and 0 bases from J, with 9 bases between. Germline V lookup: CDR1 SGDLS, CDR2 YYNGEE. The CDR3 is made up of 14 amino acids.

This clonotype came up a few times. This chain uses TRBV20-1 with TRBJ2-1; 7 nucleotides line up with TRBD1. Losses at the gene ends were 3 bases for V and 1 base for J; bases not matched to a gene: 3. In germline, CDR1 is DFQATT, CDR2 SNEGSKA (reference sequence). This CDR3 contains 14 residues. The CDR3, as DNA: TGCAGTGCTAGCGGGACAGATTCCTACAATGAGCAGTTCTTC. Protein sequence: CSASGTDSYNEQFF.

V usage is TRBV12-3 or TRBV12-4 and J usage is TRBJ2-1, with TRBD1 matching 7 bases. With 6 bases clipped from V and 3 bases from J, the junction kept 11 bases outside the gene matches. This CDR3 region has 16 residues. The DNA for the CDR3 is TGTGCCAGCAGCCCTCTACAGGGGTACAACTACAATGAGCAGTTCTTC. This translates into CASSPLQGYNYNEQFF.

This clonotype was counted between two and nine times. The J gene is TRBJ1-2, the V gene TRBV29-1, with no clear D. The CDR3 is 12 residues long. Per germline, CDR1 SQVTM and CDR2 ANQGSEA. Trimming shortened V by 5 bases and J by 7 bases, and 14 bases separated the two germline ends. The CDR3 spells CSVPVGHGGYTF. The DNA of the CDR3 is TGCAGCGTTCCTGTGGGTCACGGTGGCTACACCTTC. The variable domain in full, with the rest retrieved from reference TRBV29-1 and TRBJ1-2, is SAVISQKPSRDICQRGTSLTIQCQVDSQVTMMFWYRQQPGQSLTLIATANQGSEATYESGFVIDKFPISRPNLTFSTLTVSNMSPEDSSIYLCSVPVGHGGYTFGSGTRLTVV.

This clonotype was seen at least ten times. The V call is TRBV15, the J call TRBJ1-2; unclear D gene. Trimming left V 5 bases short and J 5 bases short, with 18 bases between. This CDR3 contains 15 residues. The germline V gene encodes CDR1 LNHNV and CDR2 YYDKDF (reference sequence). The CDR3 DNA is TGTGCCACCAGCCCAGGTGGGGAGATACCGTATGGCTACACCTTC. Translated: CATSPGGEIPYGYTF.

In its sample, this clonotype was seen many times. This chain links TRBV28 with TRBJ2-7; possibly TRBD2 for D (6 bases). Germline V gene data show CDR1 as MDHEN and CDR2 as SYDVKM. The V end lost 4 bases, the J end lost 4 bases, and 17 bases lay between the germline ends. This CDR3 is built from 15 residues. CDR3 sequence: CASSSHGAGSYEQYV. The CDR3, as DNA: TGTGCCAGCAGTTCCCACGGTGCGGGGTCGTACGAGCAGTACGTC.

The V call is TRBV6-1, the J call TRBJ1-1, with 9 bases matching TRBD1. The germline V gene has CDR1 MNHNS and CDR2 SASEGT. This CDR3 is 16 amino acids long. V shed 7 bases and J 0 bases; nucleotides not matched to a gene: 9. CDR3 residues: CASTKPGQGVNTEAFF. In DNA form, the CDR3 reads TGTGCCAGCACCAAACCGGGACAGGGCGTGAACACTGAAGCTTTCTTT.

Ten or more counts support this clonotype. This chain uses TRBV7-8 with TRBJ2-5; maybe TRBD1 (6 bases). CDR3 size: 14 residues. Germline V lookup: CDR1 SGHVS, CDR2 FQNEAQ. Trimming stripped 5 bases from V and 1 base from J, with 11 bases between. The CDR3 nucleotides are TGTGCCAGCAGCCGGACAGCACCCCAAGAGACCCAGTACTTC. It specifies CASSRTAPQETQYF.

The table lists this clonotype with a count of one. The rearrangement links TRBV12-5 to TRBJ2-5; 8 positions match TRBD1. The germline V gene encodes CDR1 LGHNT and CDR2 FRNRAP. With 7 bases clipped from V and 6 bases from J, the junction kept 19 bases outside the gene matches. The CDR3 has 17 amino acids. The CDR3 spells CASDTTTPGQVEKTQYF. The DNA for the CDR3 is TGTGCTAGTGACACAACAACTCCGGGACAGGTTGAGAAGACCCAGTACTTC.

This clonotype was picked up many times. The chain links TRBV29-1 to TRBJ2-3; no clear D gene. Trimming took 5 bases from V and 6 from J, leaving 18 bases between them. CDR3 length: 14 amino acids. Germline assignment: CDR1 SQVTM and CDR2 ANQGSEA. The CDR3 bases are TGCAGCGTTCGTCTTTGGGTCCCATTGGATACGCAGTATTTT. It translates to CSVRLWVPLDTQYF.